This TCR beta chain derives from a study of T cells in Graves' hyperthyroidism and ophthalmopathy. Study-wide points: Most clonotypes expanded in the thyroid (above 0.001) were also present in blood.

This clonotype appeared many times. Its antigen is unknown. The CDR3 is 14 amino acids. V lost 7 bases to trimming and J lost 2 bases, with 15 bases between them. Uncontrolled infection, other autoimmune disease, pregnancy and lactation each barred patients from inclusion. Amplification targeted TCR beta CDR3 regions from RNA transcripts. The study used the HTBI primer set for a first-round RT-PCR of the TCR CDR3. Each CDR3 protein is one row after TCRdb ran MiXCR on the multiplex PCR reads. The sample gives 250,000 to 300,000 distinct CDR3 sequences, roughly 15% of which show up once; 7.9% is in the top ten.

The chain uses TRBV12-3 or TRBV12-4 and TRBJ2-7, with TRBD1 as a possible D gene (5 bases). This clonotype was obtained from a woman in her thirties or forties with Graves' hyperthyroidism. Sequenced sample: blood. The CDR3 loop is CASTPTAPTYEQYF. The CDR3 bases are TGTGCCAGCACCCCGACAGCCCCAACCTACGAGCAGTACTTC.